Listed below are T cell receptor beta chains from one sample, sequenced in a study of shared clonotypes between healthy human individuals. Repertoires were generated with immunoSEQ multiplex PCR, while TCRdb's copy carries only in-frame clones and drops some. The data hold about 2 million clones, with around 95% observed a single time. Sequencing used naive CD4+ T cells sorted from blood. These receptors all stem from a man aged 18 to 30 in good health. CDR3s leave out the opening cysteine and the closing phenylalanine or tryptophan. Fields, in order: J gene, CDR3 length, clone size, V gene, CDR3 protein. The size entry is marked missing in some rows and otherwise reads once, few, many or a size class.

TRBJ1-1,13,.,TRBV4-3,ASSPSTGGHTEAF
.,12,.,TRBV18,ASSPPKPAYEQY
TRBJ2-3,12,.,TRBV10-3,AISATSGTDTQY
TRBJ2-1,14,once,TRBV11-2,ASRGYGLAGENEQF
TRBJ1-1,11,.,TRBV7-3,ASSLKSNTEAF
TRBJ2-7,14,.,TRBV4-1,ASSHPDGVLSYEQY
TRBJ2-5,13,.,TRBV18,ASSPTWGGQETQY
TRBJ2-7,12,.,TRBV5-6,ASSKGQTAYEQY
TRBJ2-1,13,.,TRBV28,ASTTGPVPYNEQF
TRBJ1-6,13,.,TRBV9,ASSVEGSYNSPLH
TRBJ2-5,14,.,TRBV4-3,ASSQGPGTLQETQY
TRBJ2-1,9,few,TRBV11-3,ASSLADEQF
TRBJ1-3,17,once,TRBV28,ASLFCFLGSRGGGNTIY
TRBJ1-4,13,.,TRBV5-1,ASSARQGSAEKLF
TRBJ2-7,13,.,TRBV4-1,ASSLRAGGSYEQY
TRBJ2-2,12,.,TRBV5-1,ASSLGLSTGELF
TRBJ2-1,15,.,TRBV28,ASSFNRGLSSYNEQF
TRBJ2-3,13,.,TRBV6-1,ASPLPAGGWDTQY
TRBJ2-5,11,.,TRBV6-1,ASSEGGQETQY
TRBJ2-1,11,once,TRBV5-1,ASSHEGDNEQF
TRBJ1-1,15,.,TRBV7-9,ASSLGPVTGGNTEAF
TRBJ2-1,9,.,TRBV6-5,ASSYRNEQF
TRBJ2-7,11,.,TRBV18,ASSQGFSYEQY
TRBJ2-1,10,.,TRBV28,ASTDRNNEQF
TRBJ1-2,12,.,TRBV4-1,ASSQGDLNYGYT
TRBJ2-2,12,.,TRBV19,ASSINREQGELF
TRBJ2-7,9,.,TRBV19,ASSMGLEQY
TRBJ1-5,14,.,TRBV6-5,ASSYSSQGFNQPQH
TRBJ2-7,13,.,TRBV28,ASTLLGQGGNEQY
TRBJ2-3,16,.,TRBV7-2,ASSLDLPSGRFTDTQY
TRBJ2-3,14,.,TRBV5-1,ASTLDGGGSADTQY
TRBJ2-7,15,.,TRBV7-2,ASSLVAVSGRDHEQY
TRBJ1-6,13,.,TRBV2,ASSLLTGGDSPLH
TRBJ1-2,12,.,TRBV10-2,ASSPGTGLYGYT
TRBJ2-2,11,.,TRBV6-5,ASCGSVTGELF
TRBJ1-1,13,.,TRBV6-6,ASSEKGVGNTEAF
TRBJ2-5,10,.,TRBV18,ASQGGPETQY
TRBJ1-2,14,.,TRBV21-1,ASSKAPGHQTSGYT
TRBJ2-7,12,.,TRBV6-6,ASSYEGGPYEQY
TRBJ1-4,13,.,TRBV6-1,ASGRAGGSNEKLF
TRBJ2-7,13,.,TRBV6-5,ASISLREGRVEQY